This is a list of T cell receptor beta chains from one sample in a study of blood T cell repertoires in COVID-19. Sequencing used immunoSEQ multiplex PCR; TCRdb keeps in-frame clones, though not all of them. Here the sample spans around 200,000 clones, 65% to 85% being singletons. The sample comprised peripheral blood. The receptors shown here come from a woman younger than 45 with COVID-19, enrolled during active disease. CDR3s include the opening cysteine and the closing phenylalanine or tryptophan. The order of the fields is V gene, clone size, J gene, D gene, CDR3 DNA, CDR3 protein. A D gene is named only where the DNA matches it firmly. Only some rows state a clone size, as once, few, many or a class for expanded clones.

TRBV5-4	.	TRBJ2-5	TRBD1	TGTGCCAGCAGCTGGGACAGGGATAAAGAGACCCAGTACTTC	CASSWDRDKETQYF
TRBV3-1/TRBV3-2	.	TRBJ1-3	TRBD1	TGTGCCAGCAGCCAGCGAACAGGGGCCTTCTCTGGAAACACCATATATTTT	CASSQRTGAFSGNTIYF
TRBV27	.	TRBJ2-1	TRBD1	TGTGCCGTCGGCCGGACAGGGGATTACAATGAGCAGTTCTTC	CAVGRTGDYNEQFF
TRBV18	.	TRBJ1-1	TRBD1	TGTGCCAGCTCACTAGAGACAGGGTGGGCTGAAGCTTTCTTT	CASSLETGWAEAFF
TRBV4-1	.	TRBJ2-5	TRBD1	TGCGCCAGCAGCCAAGATCCCGGACAGGGTGTGACCCAGTACTTC	CASSQDPGQGVTQYF
TRBV6-1	.	TRBJ1-1	TRBD1	TGTGCCAGCAGTGAAAGGGTAGGGGGCGGAGGAAAAACTGAAGCTTTCTTT	CASSERVGGGGKTEAFF
TRBV7-2	.	TRBJ2-7	TRBD2	TGTGCCAGCAGCTTATCGGGAGGCTGGGAGCAGTACTTC	CASSLSGGWEQYF
TRBV5-6	.	TRBJ1-2	TRBD1	TGTGCCAGCACCATCCGCCGGACAGGGGGCGTGGGCTACACCTTC	CASTIRRTGGVGYTF
TRBV4-2	.	TRBJ2-1	.	TGTGCCAGCAGCCAAGAATGGAGTAGCGAGACCGACAATGAGCAGTTCTTC	CASSQEWSSETDNEQFF
TRBV6-2/TRBV6-3	.	TRBJ2-3	TRBD2	TGTGCCAGCAGTAACCCCCTACTAAGCGGGAGTGCGGATACGCAGTATTTT	CASSNPLLSGSADTQYF
TRBV10-1	.	TRBJ2-1	TRBD2	TGCGCCAGCAGCGCCGTGGGAGCGGGAGGAGTTAGCTCCTACAATGAGCAGTTCTTC	CASSAVGAGGVSSYNEQFF
TRBV6-2/TRBV6-3	.	TRBJ1-5	.	TGTGCCAGCAGTTACGGAGAAGGGCCCCAGCATTTT	CASSYGEGPQHF
TRBV7-2	.	TRBJ2-1	.	TGTGCCAGCAGCTTAGGACAGACCTACAATGAGCAGTTCTTC	CASSLGQTYNEQFF
TRBV29-1	.	TRBJ2-3	.	TGCAGCGTTAAGGACAGCGCCCAAGATACGCAGTATTTT	CSVKDSAQDTQYF
TRBV28	.	TRBJ2-7	TRBD1	TGTGCCAGCAGTTTCTGGACAGGCGAAAATTCCTACGAGCAGTACTTC	CASSFWTGENSYEQYF
TRBV9	.	TRBJ1-1	.	TGTGCCAGCAGCGTAGCCCAGGGATGGAACACTGAAGCTTTCTTT	CASSVAQGWNTEAFF
TRBV6-2/TRBV6-3	.	TRBJ2-1	.	TGTGCCAGCAGTGCGGATCCGGGGGCCTACAATGAGCAGTTCTTC	CASSADPGAYNEQFF
TRBV15	once	TRBJ2-7	.	TGTGCCACCAGCAGAGATCCAGGGTTTACCTACGAGCAGTACTTC	CATSRDPGFTYEQYF
TRBV19	.	TRBJ2-2	.	TGTGCCAGTAGTATCGGCAGGAGGGATACCGGGGAGCTGTTTTTT	CASSIGRRDTGELFF
TRBV24-1	.	TRBJ2-7	TRBD1	TGTGCCACCAGTGACCCCCGACAGGGGTCCGAGCAGTACTTC	CATSDPRQGSEQYF
TRBV5-1	once	TRBJ2-1	TRBD2	TGCGCCAGCAGCCTGGAACTAGCGGGAGGATACAATGAGCAGTTCTTC	CASSLELAGGYNEQFF
TRBV11-2	.	TRBJ2-3	.	TGTGCCAGCAGGTCGCCAGTTTTCACGCAGTATTTT	CASRSPVFTQYF
TRBV7-6	.	TRBJ2-2	TRBD2	TGTGCCAGCAGGGCTCTTCGGGGGGGAACCGGGGAGCTGTTTTTT	CASRALRGGTGELFF
TRBV5-1	.	TRBJ1-2	.	TGCGCCAGCAGTCAGGGGTTTGACTATGGCTACACCTTC	CASSQGFDYGYTF
TRBV19	.	TRBJ1-1	TRBD1	TGTGCCAGTAGTAGCGAACCGGGACAGAGAGTAATGAACACTGAAGCTTTCTTT	CASSSEPGQRVMNTEAFF
TRBV9	.	TRBJ2-7	.	TGTGCCAGCAGCGCGTATTCTAGCGTTGAATACGAGCAGTACTTC	CASSAYSSVEYEQYF
TRBV9	.	TRBJ1-6	.	TGTGCCAGCAGTGCAAACGACTACCACGCCCCGGGGTCCCTCCACTTT	CASSANDYHAPGSLHF
TRBV2	.	TRBJ1-5	.	TGTGCCAGCAGTGAAAATGGTCGGGAGTTGAATCAGCCCCAGCATTTT	CASSENGRELNQPQHF
TRBV11-2	once	TRBJ2-1	TRBD1	TGTGCCAGCAGCTCACAGGGGTCGGACTACAATGAGCAGTTCTTC	CASSSQGSDYNEQFF
TRBV7-2	once	TRBJ1-2	TRBD1	TGTGCCAGCAACAACCCTGACAGGGCCTATGGCTACACCTTC	CASNNPDRAYGYTF
TRBV6-5	.	TRBJ1-2	.	TGTGCCAGCAGTTACGCGGGGATGGCCTATGGCTACACCTTC	CASSYAGMAYGYTF
TRBV27	.	TRBJ1-1	.	TGTGCCAGCAGTTTAGGGCAGGTGAACACTGAAGCTTTCTTT	CASSLGQVNTEAFF
TRBV14	.	TRBJ1-1	.	TGTGCCAGCAGCCATAGAGCGAACACTGAAGCTTTCTTT	CASSHRANTEAFF
TRBV5-4	.	TRBJ2-5	TRBD2	TGTGCCAGCAGCTTCGGACTAGCGGGGGAACAAGAGACCCAGTACTTC	CASSFGLAGEQETQYF
TRBV9	.	TRBJ2-7	TRBD2	TGTGCCAGCAGCCAACATGGGGGGACTACCTCCTACGAGCAGTACTTC	CASSQHGGTTSYEQYF
TRBV6-5	.	TRBJ2-2	TRBD2	TGTGCCAGCAAGGTAGCGGGGAACACCGGGGAGCTGTTTTTT	CASKVAGNTGELFF
TRBV19	.	TRBJ1-2	TRBD1	TGTGCCAGTAGTATGTCGACAGGGGCGAACTATGGCTACACCTTC	CASSMSTGANYGYTF
TRBV9	.	TRBJ1-3	TRBD1	TGTGCCAGCGCGGCCGGGACAGGGGAGGCGGCTGGAAACACCATATATTTT	CASAAGTGEAAGNTIYF
TRBV19	.	TRBJ1-5	.	TGTGCCAGTAGTATCGATCTCGGTCAGCCCCAGCATTTT	CASSIDLGQPQHF
TRBV5-6	.	TRBJ1-2	TRBD1	TGTGCCAGCAGCCGTGAGACAGGGGGGGACTATGGCTACACCTTC	CASSRETGGDYGYTF
TRBV18	once	TRBJ1-1	TRBD1	TGTGCCAGCTCACCCCGACAGGGTGGGGACACTGAAGCTTTCTTT	CASSPRQGGDTEAFF
TRBV2	.	TRBJ2-3	TRBD2	TGTGCCAGCAGACTGGGACTAGCGGGAAGCACAGATACGCAGTATTTT	CASRLGLAGSTDTQYF
TRBV18	.	TRBJ2-7	TRBD1	TGTGCCAGCTCACTCCCGGGACAGGGGGCCTACGAGCAGTACTTC	CASSLPGQGAYEQYF
TRBV19	.	TRBJ1-2	.	TGTGCCAGTAGTATGAGCGGTTTCTATGGCTACACCTTC	CASSMSGFYGYTF
TRBV9	few	TRBJ1-6	.	TGTGCCAGCAGGGAGGGAATGGTTACAAATTCACCCCTCCACTTT	CASREGMVTNSPLHF